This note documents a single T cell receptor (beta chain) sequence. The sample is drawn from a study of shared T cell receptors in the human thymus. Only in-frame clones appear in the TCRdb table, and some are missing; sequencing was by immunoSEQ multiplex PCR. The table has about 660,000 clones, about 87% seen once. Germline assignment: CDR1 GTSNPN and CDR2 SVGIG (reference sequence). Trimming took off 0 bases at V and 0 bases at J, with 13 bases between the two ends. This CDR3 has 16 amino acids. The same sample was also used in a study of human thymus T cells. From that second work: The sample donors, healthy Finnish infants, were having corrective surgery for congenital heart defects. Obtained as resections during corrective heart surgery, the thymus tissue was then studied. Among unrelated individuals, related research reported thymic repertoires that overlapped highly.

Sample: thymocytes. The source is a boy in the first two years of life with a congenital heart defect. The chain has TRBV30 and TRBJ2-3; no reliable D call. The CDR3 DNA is TGTGCCTGGAGTGTACGAAAGCACGCTAGCACAGATACGCAGTATTTT. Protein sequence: CAWSVRKHASTDTQYF.